This entry lists 16 T cell receptor beta chains sequenced from one sample in a study of CD4 T cells in relation to SARS-CoV-2 and coronaviruses. Some clones are missing from TCRdb's copy, which holds only in-frame ones; the method was immunoSEQ multiplex PCR. The sample consists of tens of thousands of clones, roughly 80% of them appearing once. The antigens for these receptors are not known. The sample was memory CD4+ T cells from PBMCs, cultured in vitro. The receptors derive from an adult with COVID-19.

The chain uses TRBV6-5 and TRBJ2-2; D is perhaps TRBD1 (6 bases). Trimming took 6 bases from V and 5 from J, leaving 16 bases between them. This CDR3 comprises 15 residues. Germline lookup yields CDR1 MNHEY and CDR2 SVGAGI. CDR3 protein: CASRFPGQSTGELFF. CDR3 DNA sequence: TGTGCCAGCAGGTTCCCCGGACAGTCGACCGGGGAGCTGTTTTTT.

The chain joins TRBV28 to TRBJ1-3; TRBD1 is a possible D gene (5 bases). CDR1 and CDR2 (germline): MDHEN, SYDVKM. With 2 bases removed from V and 8 bases from J, the gap between germline ends came to 22 bases. The CDR3 extends over 17 amino acids. The CDR3: CASSLGTSDTSRDTIYF. CDR3 DNA: TGTGCCAGCAGTTTAGGTACCTCGGACACATCAAGGGACACCATATATTTT.

The chain has TRBV28 and TRBJ2-2; either TRBD1 or TRBD2 may fit D (5 bases each). Trimming left V 7 bases short and J 1 base short, with 7 bases between. Germline V gives CDR1 MDHEN, CDR2 SYDVKM. The CDR3 covers 13 residues. In DNA, the CDR3 is TGTGCCAGCATGGGACGGAACACCGGGGAGCTGTTTTTT. The encoded protein is CASMGRNTGELFF.

The chain joins TRBV6-2 or TRBV6-3 to TRBJ2-1, with 11 bases that match TRBD1. The length of the CDR3 is 16 residues. V was clipped by 5 bases and J by 10 bases; unmatched bases: 13. Per germline, CDR1 MNHEY and CDR2 SVGEGT. CDR3 sequence: CASSDRTGGPIGEQFF. DNA of the CDR3: TGTGCCAGCAGTGACAGGACAGGGGGCCCCATAGGGGAGCAGTTCTTC.

The rearrangement links TRBV28 to TRBJ1-2, with D perhaps TRBD1 (5 bases). The length of the CDR3 is 14 residues. V was shortened by 4 bases and J by 4 bases, with 13 bases between the two germline ends. The germline V gene has CDR1 MDHEN and CDR2 SYDVKM. The CDR3 DNA is TGTGCCAGCAGTTCGGACACCCCATCCTATGGCTACACCTTC. Amino acid sequence: CASSSDTPSYGYTF.

This clone was picked up a small number of times. The V call is TRBV5-1, the J call TRBJ2-7; perhaps TRBD1 as D (5 bases). Trimming removed 4 bases from V and 3 bases from J, with 17 bases in between. The CDR3 loop spans 15 amino acids. Germline V gene lookup returns CDR1 SGHRS and CDR2 YFSETQ. CDR3 protein: CASSLWQGNLYEQYF. The CDR3 DNA sequence: TGCGCCAGCAGCCTGTGGCAGGGCAACCTCTACGAGCAGTACTTC.

On this clone itself: One end of the junction is discordant with germline, which a read error may explain. The chain combines TRBV7-7 with TRBJ2-1, with 12 bases matching TRBD2. The CDR3 extends over 15 amino acids. Germline V CDR1 and CDR2: SSHAT, FNYEAQ (reference sequence). The CDR3 coding sequence is TGTGCTAGCAGCCCGACTAGCGGGAGTGATAATGAGCAGTTCTTC. Protein product: CASSPTSGSDNEQFF.

This rearrangement joins TRBV4-2 to TRBJ1-1, with a weak D call TRBD1 (6 bases). The CDR3 runs 15 residues. V was clipped by 1 base and J by 7 bases, with 16 bases between them. The germline V gene encodes CDR1 LGHNA and CDR2 YNFKEQ. CDR3 sequence: CASSQVLEGGGEAFF. CDR3 nucleotide sequence: TGTGCCAGCAGCCAAGTCCTGGAGGGGGGTGGTGAAGCTTTCTTT.

The V gene is TRBV7-8, the J gene TRBJ2-1; the D gene is possibly TRBD1 (5 bases). There are 15 residues in the CDR3. Deletions cut 5 bases from V and 6 bases from J, with 17 bases between. CDR1 SGHVS and CDR2 FQNEAQ come from the germline V gene. Written as DNA, the CDR3 is TGTGCCAGCAGCCAGGGTACCTTCGGAGCCAATGAGCAGTTCTTC. This gives the protein CASSQGTFGANEQFF.

The CDR3 is CASSSGQGALGRGYTF. The CDR3 DNA is TGTGCCAGCAGCTCCGGACAGGGGGCGTTAGGTCGTGGCTACACCTTC. The J gene is TRBJ1-2, the V gene TRBV7-6, with 11 positions matching TRBD1. This CDR3 contains 16 residues. The germline CDR1 and CDR2 sequences are SGHVS and FNYEAQ. V lost 4 bases, J lost 7 bases, and 11 bases stayed unmatched. The full variable domain, its missing parts supplied by reference TRBV7-6 and TRBJ1-2, is GAGVSQSPRYKVTKRGQDVALRCDPISGHVSLYWYRQALGQGPEFLTYFNYEAQQDKSGLPNDRFSAERPEGSISTLTIQRTEQRDSAMYRCASSSGQGALGRGYTFGSGTRLTVV.

V gene TRBV15 combines with J gene TRBJ2-7, with D perhaps matching TRBD2 (5 bases). CDR1 and CDR2 (germline): LNHNV, YYDKDF (reference sequence). The CDR3 spans 12 residues. Between the trimmed V and J ends, which lost 0 bases and 7 bases, there was a span of 7 bases. DNA of the CDR3: TGTGCCACCAGCAGAGAGCGGAGGGAGCAGTACTTC. Protein product: CATSRERREQYF.

The chain is built from TRBV4-2 and TRBJ1-3, with D maybe TRBD1 (6 bases). The CDR3 loop spans 16 amino acids. CDR1 LGHNA and CDR2 YNFKEQ come from the germline V gene. V was trimmed by 1 base and J by 4 bases, leaving 14 bases between them. CDR3 loop: CASSQARGGSGNTIYF. In nucleotides, the CDR3 is TGTGCCAGCAGCCAAGCGAGGGGGGGCTCCGGAAACACCATATATTTT.

This clone appeared once. V usage is TRBV5-1 and J usage is TRBJ2-5; TRBD2 is a possible D gene (6 bases). Trimming stripped 2 bases from V and 5 bases from J, with 10 bases between. The CDR3 spans 13 residues. CDR1 SGHRS and CDR2 YFSETQ come from the germline V gene. CDR3 in DNA: TGCGCCAGCAGCTTCGCGGAGGGGGAGACCCAGTACTTC. This translates into CASSFAEGETQYF.

The chain has TRBV28 and TRBJ1-5, with a possible D match to TRBD1 (6 bases). The CDR3 is made up of 15 amino acids. Trimming took off 3 bases at V and 0 bases at J, with 9 bases between the two ends. The V gene's germline CDR1 is MDHEN and CDR2 SYDVKM. The CDR3 sequence: CASSFRGYSNQPQHF. In nucleotides, the CDR3 is TGTGCCAGCAGTTTCAGGGGCTATAGCAATCAGCCCCAGCATTTT.

The chain uses TRBV12-3 or TRBV12-4 and TRBJ1-1; D is unresolved. V lost 5 bases and J lost 8, with 15 bases in between. This CDR3 region has 13 residues. The CDR3 sequence: CASSPDGISEAFF. CDR3 nucleotides: TGTGCCAGCAGTCCGGACGGGATAAGCGAAGCTTTCTTT.

The chain uses TRBV3-1 (or the pseudogene TRBV3-2) and TRBJ2-5, with 13 bases that match TRBD2. CDR1 LGHDT and CDR2 YNNKEL come from the germline V gene (reference sequence). The CDR3 contains 14 residues. V dropped 4 bases and J dropped 4; count of bases not matched to a gene: 0. The CDR3 loop is CASSRTSGRETQYF. CDR3 nucleotide sequence: TGTGCCAGCAGCCGGACTAGCGGGAGAGAGACCCAGTACTTC.